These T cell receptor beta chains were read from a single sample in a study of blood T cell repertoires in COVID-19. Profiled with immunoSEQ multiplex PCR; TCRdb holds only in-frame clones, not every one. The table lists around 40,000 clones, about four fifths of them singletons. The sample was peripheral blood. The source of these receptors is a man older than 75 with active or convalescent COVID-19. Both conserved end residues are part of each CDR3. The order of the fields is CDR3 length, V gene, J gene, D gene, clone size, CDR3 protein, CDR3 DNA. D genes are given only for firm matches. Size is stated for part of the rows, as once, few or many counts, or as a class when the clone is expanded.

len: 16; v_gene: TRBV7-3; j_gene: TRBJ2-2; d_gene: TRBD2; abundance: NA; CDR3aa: CASSPRLARGGGELFF; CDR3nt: TGTGCCAGCAGCCCCCGACTAGCCCGAGGAGGCGGGGAGCTGTTTTTT
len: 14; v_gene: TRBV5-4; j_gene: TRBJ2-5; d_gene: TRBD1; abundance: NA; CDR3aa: CASSLGGTGETQYF; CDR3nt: TGTGCCAGCAGCCTGGGGGGGACAGGGGAGACCCAGTACTTC
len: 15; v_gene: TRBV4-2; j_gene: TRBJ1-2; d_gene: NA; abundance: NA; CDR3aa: CASSQDGTDSYGYTF; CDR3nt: TGTGCCAGCAGCCAAGATGGAACAGATTCCTATGGCTACACCTTC
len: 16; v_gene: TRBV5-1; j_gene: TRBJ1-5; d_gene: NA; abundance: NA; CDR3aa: CASSLGGADSNQPQHF; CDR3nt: TGCGCCAGCAGCTTAGGGGGGGCCGATAGCAATCAGCCCCAGCATTTT
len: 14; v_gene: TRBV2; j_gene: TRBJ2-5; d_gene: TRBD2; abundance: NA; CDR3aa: CASSDQRGRETQYF; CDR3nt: TGTGCCAGCAGTGACCAGCGGGGTCGGGAGACCCAGTACTTC
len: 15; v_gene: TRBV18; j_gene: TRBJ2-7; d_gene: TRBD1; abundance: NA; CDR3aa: CASSPSGQGLYEQYF; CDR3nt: TGTGCCAGCTCACCTTCCGGACAGGGGCTCTACGAGCAGTACTTC
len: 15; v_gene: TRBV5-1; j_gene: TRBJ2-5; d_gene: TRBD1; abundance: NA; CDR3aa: CASSPTTDRVETQYF; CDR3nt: TGCGCCAGCAGCCCGACCACAGACAGGGTAGAGACCCAGTACTTC
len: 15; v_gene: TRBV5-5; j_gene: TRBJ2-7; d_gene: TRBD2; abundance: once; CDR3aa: CASSLALAGAYEQYF; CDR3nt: TGTGCCAGCAGCTTGGCGCTAGCGGGGGCCTACGAGCAGTACTTC
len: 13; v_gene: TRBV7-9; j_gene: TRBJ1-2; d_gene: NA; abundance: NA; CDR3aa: CASSLEQNYGYTF; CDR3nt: TGTGCCAGCAGCTTAGAACAGAACTATGGCTACACCTTC
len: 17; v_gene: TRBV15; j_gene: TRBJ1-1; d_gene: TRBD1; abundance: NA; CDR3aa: CATSTRTGSVVGTEAFF; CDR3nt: TGTGCCACCAGCACCAGGACAGGGTCAGTGGTCGGCACTGAAGCTTTCTTT
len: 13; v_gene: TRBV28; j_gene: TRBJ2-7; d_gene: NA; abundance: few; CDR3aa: CASSLRSVEMQYF; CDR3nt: TGTGCCAGCAGTTTGCGGTCGGTGGAGATGCAGTACTTC
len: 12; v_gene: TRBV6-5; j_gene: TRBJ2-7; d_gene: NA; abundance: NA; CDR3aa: CASGGQTYEQYF; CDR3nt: TGTGCCAGCGGCGGACAGACTTACGAGCAGTACTTC
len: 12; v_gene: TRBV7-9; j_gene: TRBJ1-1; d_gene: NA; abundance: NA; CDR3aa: CASSLVNTEAFF; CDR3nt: TGTGCCAGCAGCCTCGTTAACACTGAAGCTTTCTTT
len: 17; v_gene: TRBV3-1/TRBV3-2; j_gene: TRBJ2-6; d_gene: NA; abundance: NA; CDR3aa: CASSTGTWKLGANVLTF; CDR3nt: TGTGCCAGCAGCACCGGGACATGGAAACTTGGGGCCAACGTCCTGACTTTC
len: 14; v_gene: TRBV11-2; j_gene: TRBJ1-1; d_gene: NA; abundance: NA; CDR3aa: CASSLGVQGTEAFF; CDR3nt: TGTGCCAGCAGCTTAGGGGTCCAGGGTACTGAAGCTTTCTTT
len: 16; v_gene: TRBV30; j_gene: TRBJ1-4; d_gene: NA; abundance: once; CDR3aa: CAMDLDGGATNEKLFF; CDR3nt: TGTGCCATGGACTTGGACGGGGGGGCAACTAATGAAAAACTGTTTTTT
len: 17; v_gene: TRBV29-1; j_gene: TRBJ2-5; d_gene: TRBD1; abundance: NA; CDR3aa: CSVEGDREGPRRETQYF; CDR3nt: TGCAGCGTTGAAGGGGACAGGGAGGGCCCAAGGCGAGAGACCCAGTACTTC
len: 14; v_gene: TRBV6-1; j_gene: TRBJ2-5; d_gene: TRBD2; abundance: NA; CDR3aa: CASSDDDGGETQYF; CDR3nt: TGTGCCAGCAGTGACGACGACGGGGGGGAGACCCAGTACTTC
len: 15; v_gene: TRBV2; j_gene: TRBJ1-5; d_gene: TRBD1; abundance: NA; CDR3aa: CASSSMTGGYQPQHF; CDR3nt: TGTGCCAGCAGTTCTATGACAGGGGGATATCAGCCCCAGCATTTT
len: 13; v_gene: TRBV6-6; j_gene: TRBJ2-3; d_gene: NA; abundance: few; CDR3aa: CASSRGATDTQYF; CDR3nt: TGTGCCAGCAGTCGTGGGGCCACAGATACGCAGTATTTT
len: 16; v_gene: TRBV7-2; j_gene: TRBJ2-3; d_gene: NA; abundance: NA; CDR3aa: CASSLGLSGGVDTQYF; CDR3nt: TGTGCCAGCAGCTTAGGTCTTTCCGGGGGTGTGGATACGCAGTATTTT
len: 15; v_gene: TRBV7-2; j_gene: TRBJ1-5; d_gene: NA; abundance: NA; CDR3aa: CASSTLGAENQPQHF; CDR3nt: TGTGCCAGCAGCACCCTTGGTGCGGAAAATCAGCCCCAGCATTTT
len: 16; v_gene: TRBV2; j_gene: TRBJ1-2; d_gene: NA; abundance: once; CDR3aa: CASSASYWGLGGGYTF; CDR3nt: TGTGCCAGCAGTGCCTCATACTGGGGACTTGGGGGTGGCTACACCTTC
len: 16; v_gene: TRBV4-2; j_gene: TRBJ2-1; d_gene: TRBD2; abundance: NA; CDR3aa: CASRLSRTSGSLEQFF; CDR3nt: TGTGCCAGCAGACTGTCAAGGACTAGCGGGAGCCTTGAGCAGTTCTTC
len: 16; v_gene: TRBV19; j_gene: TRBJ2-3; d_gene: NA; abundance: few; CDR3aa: CASNPYPPSGTDTQYF; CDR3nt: TGTGCCAGTAACCCTTACCCACCTAGCGGCACAGATACGCAGTATTTT
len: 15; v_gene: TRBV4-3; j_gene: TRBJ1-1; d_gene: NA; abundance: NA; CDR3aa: CASSQERRANTEAFF; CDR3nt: TGCGCCAGCAGCCAAGAGCGCAGGGCGAACACTGAAGCTTTCTTT
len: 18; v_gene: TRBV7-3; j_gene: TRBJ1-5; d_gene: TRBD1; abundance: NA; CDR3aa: CASSLTIIWQGGNQPQHF; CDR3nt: TGTGCCAGCAGCTTAACGATCATTTGGCAGGGGGGCAATCAGCCCCAGCATTTT
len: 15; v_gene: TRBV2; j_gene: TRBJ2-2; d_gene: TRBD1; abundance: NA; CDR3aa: CASSARQGATGELFF; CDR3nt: TGTGCCAGCAGCGCCAGACAGGGGGCCACCGGGGAGCTGTTTTTT
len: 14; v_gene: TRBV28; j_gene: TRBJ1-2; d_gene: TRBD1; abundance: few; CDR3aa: CASSGTGGSYGYTF; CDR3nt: TGTGCCAGCAGTGGGACAGGGGGAAGCTATGGCTACACCTTC
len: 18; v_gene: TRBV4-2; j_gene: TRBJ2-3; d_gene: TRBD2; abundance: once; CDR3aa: CASSQVSFLAVDTDTQYF; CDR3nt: TGTGCCAGCAGCCAAGTCAGCTTCCTAGCGGTAGACACAGATACGCAGTATTTT
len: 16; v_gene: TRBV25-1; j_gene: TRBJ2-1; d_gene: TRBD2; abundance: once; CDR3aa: CASSGSGGPAYNEQFF; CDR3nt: TGTGCCAGCAGTGGTAGCGGGGGCCCCGCCTACAATGAGCAGTTCTTC
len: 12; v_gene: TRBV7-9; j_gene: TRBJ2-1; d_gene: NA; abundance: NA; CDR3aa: CASSRERVEQFF; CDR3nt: TGTGCCAGCAGCCGGGAGCGGGTTGAGCAGTTCTTC
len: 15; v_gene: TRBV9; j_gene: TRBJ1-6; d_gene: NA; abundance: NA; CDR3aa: CASRSTGNYNSPLHF; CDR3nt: TGTGCCAGCAGATCTACAGGCAACTATAATTCACCCCTCCACTTT
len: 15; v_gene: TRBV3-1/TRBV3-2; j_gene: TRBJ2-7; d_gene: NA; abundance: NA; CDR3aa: CASSQLSGVASEQYF; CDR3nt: TGTGCCAGCAGCCAGCTGTCAGGGGTGGCGAGCGAGCAGTACTTC
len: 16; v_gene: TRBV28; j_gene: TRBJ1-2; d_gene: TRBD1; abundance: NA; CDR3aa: CASSAPGTGGAYGYTF; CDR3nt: TGTGCCAGCAGTGCCCCCGGGACAGGGGGCGCTTATGGCTACACCTTC
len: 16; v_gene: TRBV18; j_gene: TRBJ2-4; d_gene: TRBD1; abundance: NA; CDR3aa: CASSPQGATTSNIQYF; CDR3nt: TGTGCCAGCTCACCACAGGGGGCGACGACTTCAAACATTCAGTACTTC
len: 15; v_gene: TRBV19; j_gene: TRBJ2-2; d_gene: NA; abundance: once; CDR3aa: CASSIDQGNTGELFF; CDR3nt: TGTGCCAGTAGTATAGATCAGGGGAACACCGGGGAGCTGTTTTTT
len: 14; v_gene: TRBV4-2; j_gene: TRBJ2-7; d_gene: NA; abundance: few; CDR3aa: CASSHTRGDYEQYF; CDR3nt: TGTGCCAGCAGCCATACCCGCGGCGACTACGAGCAGTACTTC
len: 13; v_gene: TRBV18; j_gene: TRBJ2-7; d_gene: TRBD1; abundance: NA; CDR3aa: CASSPRQGYEQYF; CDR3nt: TGTGCCAGCTCACCTAGACAGGGATACGAGCAGTACTTC
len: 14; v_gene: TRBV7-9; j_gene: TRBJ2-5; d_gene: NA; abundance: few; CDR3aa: CASSLNSAVETQYF; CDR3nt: TGTGCCAGCAGCTTAAATTCGGCGGTCGAGACCCAGTACTTC
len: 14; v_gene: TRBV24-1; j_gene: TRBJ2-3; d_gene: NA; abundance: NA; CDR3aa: CATSTAALADTQYF; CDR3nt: TGTGCCACCAGTACGGCGGCCCTTGCAGATACGCAGTATTTT